This record concerns one T cell receptor (beta chain) sequence. This entry comes from a study of blood T cell repertoires in COVID-19. Profiled with immunoSEQ multiplex PCR; TCRdb holds only in-frame clones, not every one. The sample lists some 220,000 clones; roughly 82% were seen once. Trimming took off 4 bases at V and 4 bases at J, with 10 bases between the two ends. CDR1 and CDR2 (germline): SGHRS, YFSETQ. This CDR3 region has 13 residues. What was sequenced was peripheral blood. The chain employs TRBV5-1 and TRBJ2-3; no firm D call. This clonotype was obtained from a man aged 50-60 years with active or convalescent COVID-19. CDR3 sequence: CASSQDRPDTQYF. For the CDR3, the DNA is TGCGCCAGCAGCCAGGATCGGCCAGATACGCAGTATTTT.